These T cell receptor beta chains were read from a single sample in a study of blood T cell repertoires in COVID-19. Assay used: immunoSEQ multiplex PCR; TCRdb lists only in-frame clones, some missing. The sample includes around 170,000 clones, around four fifths seen only once; the top ten take more than 7.5%. The sequenced sample was peripheral blood. The origin of the receptors is a woman aged 70 to 79 with COVID-19, enrolled during active disease. CDR3s include the opening cysteine and the closing phenylalanine or tryptophan. The D gene is left open where the match is weak. The listing skips clone size in some rows; elsewhere it reads once, few, many or a size class.

CASSLVRASSGNTIYF	TGTGCCAGCAGCTTAGTAAGAGCGAGCTCTGGAAACACCATATATTTT	16	-	TRBV7-2	-	TRBJ1-3
CASSSPVGAGDTQYF	TGTGCCAGCAGTTCGCCCGTCGGCGCAGGAGATACGCAGTATTTT	15	-	TRBV6-5	-	TRBJ2-3
CASSLHSYDRNNEQFF	TGTGCCAGCAGTCTCCATTCGTATGACAGGAACAATGAGCAGTTCTTC	16	-	TRBV6-2/TRBV6-3	-	TRBJ2-1
CATSGGGQGFLEPQHF	TGTGCCACCAGTGGGGGCGGACAGGGTTTTTTAGAGCCCCAGCATTTT	16	TRBD1	TRBV24-1	-	TRBJ1-5
CASSFGGASYGYTF	TGTGCCAGCAGTTTTGGCGGAGCCTCCTATGGCTACACCTTC	14	-	TRBV6-2/TRBV6-3	-	TRBJ1-2
CASSSIQGTYEQYF	TGCGCCAGCAGCTCAATACAGGGAACCTACGAGCAGTACTTC	14	-	TRBV5-1	-	TRBJ2-7
CASSLNPGLAGAEQYF	TGTGCCAGCAGTTTAAACCCCGGACTAGCGGGAGCCGAGCAGTACTTC	16	TRBD2	TRBV27	-	TRBJ2-7
CASSSRTGGGTEAFF	TGCGCCAGCAGCTCACGAACAGGGGGTGGGACTGAAGCTTTCTTT	15	TRBD1	TRBV5-1	-	TRBJ1-1
CASSLTGPGALHF	TGTGCCAGTAGTCTTACAGGGCCCGGGGCCCTCCACTTT	13	-	TRBV19	-	TRBJ1-6
CASSLPAGFTDTQYF	TGTGCCAGCAGTTTACCAGCGGGATTCACAGATACGCAGTATTTT	15	TRBD2	TRBV28	few	TRBJ2-3
CASSPDRVPLTEAFF	TGTGCCAGCTCACCCGACAGGGTGCCTCTCACTGAAGCTTTCTTT	15	TRBD1	TRBV18	-	TRBJ1-1
CASSQGGVRSYTF	TGTGCCAGCAGCCAAGGGGGAGTCAGGAGCTACACCTTC	13	-	TRBV6-2/TRBV6-3	-	TRBJ1-2
CASSLTGTDTQYF	TGTGCCAGCAGCTTAACTGGCACAGATACGCAGTATTTT	13	-	TRBV7-9	-	TRBJ2-3
CASSTSTPRRVNEQFF	TGTGCCAGCAGCACTAGTACCCCCCGGAGAGTAAATGAGCAGTTCTTC	16	-	TRBV27	-	TRBJ2-1
CASSVAPDPRAHTIYF	TGTGCCAGCAGCGTAGCCCCCGACCCGAGGGCCCACACCATATATTTT	16	-	TRBV9	-	TRBJ1-3
CASSTQGSNTEAFF	TGTGCCAGCAGCACACAGGGTAGCAACACTGAAGCTTTCTTT	14	-	TRBV6-5	few	TRBJ1-1
CASSTEGGYQSPLHF	TGTGCCAGTAGTACAGAGGGAGGTTATCAATCACCCCTCCACTTT	15	-	TRBV19	-	TRBJ1-6
CASSQGQAANTEAFF	TGTGCCAGCAGCCAAGGACAGGCAGCGAACACTGAAGCTTTCTTT	15	-	TRBV3-1/TRBV3-2	-	TRBJ1-1
CASSHTSSNEQFF	TGCGCCAGCAGCCATACTAGCAGCAATGAGCAGTTCTTC	13	-	TRBV5-1	-	TRBJ2-1
CSASNRLAGSSGANVLTF	TGCAGTGCTAGTAATCGCCTAGCGGGCAGCTCTGGGGCCAACGTCCTGACTTTC	18	TRBD2	TRBV20-1	-	TRBJ2-6
CASSPLTSGRRGDGTDTQYF	TGTGCCAGCAGCCCCTTAACTAGCGGGAGAAGGGGTGACGGCACAGATACGCAGTATTTT	20	TRBD2	TRBV28	-	TRBJ2-3
CASSYEVGYEQYF	TGTGCCAGCAGTTACGAGGTTGGCTACGAGCAGTACTTC	13	-	TRBV6-5	-	TRBJ2-7
CASSLEWGDRGHEQFF	TGTGCCAGCAGCTTAGAGTGGGGAGACAGGGGCCATGAGCAGTTCTTC	16	TRBD1	TRBV11-3	-	TRBJ2-1
CASRPRDGGTYNEQFF	TGTGCCAGTAGACCCCGGGATGGCGGTACCTACAATGAGCAGTTCTTC	16	-	TRBV19	once	TRBJ2-1
CASSYSREPYNEQFF	TGCGCCAGCAGCTACTCTCGGGAGCCCTACAATGAGCAGTTCTTC	15	-	TRBV4-1	-	TRBJ2-1
CAIRDSGTDNTEAFF	TGTGCCATCAGAGATTCCGGGACAGATAACACTGAAGCTTTCTTT	15	TRBD1	TRBV10-3	few	TRBJ1-1
CATSDLRSSGANVLTF	TGTGCCACCAGTGATTTGCGTAGCTCTGGGGCCAACGTCCTGACTTTC	16	-	TRBV24-1	-	TRBJ2-6
CASSSRDTGELFF	TGTGCCAGCTCGTCTCGGGACACCGGGGAGCTGTTTTTT	13	-	TRBV18	-	TRBJ2-2
CASSRLSGRANEQYF	TGTGCCAGCAGCCGTCTTAGCGGGAGGGCCAACGAGCAGTACTTC	15	TRBD2	TRBV7-2	-	TRBJ2-7
CASSAGTQETQYF	TGTGCCAGCAGTGCCGGGACTCAAGAGACCCAGTACTTC	13	-	TRBV12-3/TRBV12-4	-	TRBJ2-5
CASSLEGGIDTQYF	TGCGCCAGCAGCTTGGAGGGGGGGATAGATACGCAGTATTTT	14	-	TRBV5-1	-	TRBJ2-3
CASSRTSGWDGELFF	TGTGCCAGCAGTCGAACTAGCGGGTGGGACGGGGAGCTGTTTTTT	15	TRBD2	TRBV11-2	-	TRBJ2-2
CASSFGGQGRTEAFF	TGTGCCAGCAGTTTCGGTGGACAGGGAAGGACTGAAGCTTTCTTT	15	TRBD1	TRBV28	-	TRBJ1-1